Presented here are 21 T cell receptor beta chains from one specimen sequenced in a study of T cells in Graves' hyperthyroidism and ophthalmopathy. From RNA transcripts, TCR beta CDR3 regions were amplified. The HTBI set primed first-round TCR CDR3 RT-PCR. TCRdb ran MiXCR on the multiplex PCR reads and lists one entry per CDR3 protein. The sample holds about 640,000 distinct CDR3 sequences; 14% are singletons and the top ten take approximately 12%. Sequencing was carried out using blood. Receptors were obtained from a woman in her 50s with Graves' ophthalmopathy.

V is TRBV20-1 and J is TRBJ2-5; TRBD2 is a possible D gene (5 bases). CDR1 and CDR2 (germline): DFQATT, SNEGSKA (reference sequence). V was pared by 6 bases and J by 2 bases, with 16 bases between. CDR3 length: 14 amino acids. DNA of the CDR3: TGCAGTGCCACTACTAGAGAAGCACAAGAGACCCAGTACTTC. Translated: CSATTREAQETQYF.

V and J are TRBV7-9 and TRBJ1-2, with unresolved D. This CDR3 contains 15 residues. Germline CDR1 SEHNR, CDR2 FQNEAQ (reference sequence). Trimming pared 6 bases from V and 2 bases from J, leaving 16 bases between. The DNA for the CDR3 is TGTGCCAGCAGGGCCTTCCGTGGGGTAAACTATGGCTACACCTTC. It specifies CASRAFRGVNYGYTF.

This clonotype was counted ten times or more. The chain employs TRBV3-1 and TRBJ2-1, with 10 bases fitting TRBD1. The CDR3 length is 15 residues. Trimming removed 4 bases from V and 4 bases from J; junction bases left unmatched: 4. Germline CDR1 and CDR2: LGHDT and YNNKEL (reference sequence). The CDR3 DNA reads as TGTGCCAGCAGCCTAGGGACAGGGGTATACAATGAGCAGTTCTTC. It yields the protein CASSLGTGVYNEQFF.

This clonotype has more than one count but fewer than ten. The CDR3 here is CASSPRLGTDTQYF. The CDR3 coding sequence is TGTGCCAGCAGCCCTCGACTAGGTACAGATACGCAGTATTTT. This chain uses TRBV12-3 or TRBV12-4 with TRBJ2-3, with D perhaps matching TRBD2 (6 bases). This CDR3 has 14 amino acids. The germline V and J ends were trimmed by 6 bases and 3 bases, with 13 bases remaining between them.

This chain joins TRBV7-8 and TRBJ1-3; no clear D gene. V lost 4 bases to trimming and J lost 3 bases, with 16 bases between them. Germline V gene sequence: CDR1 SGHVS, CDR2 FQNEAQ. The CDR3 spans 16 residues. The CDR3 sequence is CASSWTVPDFGNTIYF. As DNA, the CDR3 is TGTGCCAGCAGCTGGACCGTGCCGGACTTTGGAAACACCATATATTTT. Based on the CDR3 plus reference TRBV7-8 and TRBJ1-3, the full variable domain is GAGVSQSPRYKVAKRGQDVALRCDPISGHVSLFWYQQALGQGPEFLTYFQNEAQLDKSGLPSDRFFAERPEGSVSTLKIQRTQQEDSAVYLCASSWTVPDFGNTIYFGEGSWLTVV.

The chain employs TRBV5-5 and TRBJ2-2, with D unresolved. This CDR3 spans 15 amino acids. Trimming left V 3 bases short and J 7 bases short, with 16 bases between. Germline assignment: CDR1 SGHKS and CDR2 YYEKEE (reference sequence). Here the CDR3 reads CASSSRQIGGGELFF. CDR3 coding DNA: TGTGCCAGCAGCTCCCGACAAATCGGTGGCGGGGAGCTGTTTTTT.

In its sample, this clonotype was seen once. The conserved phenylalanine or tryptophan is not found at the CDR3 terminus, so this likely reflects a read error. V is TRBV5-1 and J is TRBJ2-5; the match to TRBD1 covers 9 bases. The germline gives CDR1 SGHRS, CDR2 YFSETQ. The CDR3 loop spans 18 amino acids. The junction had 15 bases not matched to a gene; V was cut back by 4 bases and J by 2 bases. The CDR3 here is CASSPRGTGMGRQETQYS. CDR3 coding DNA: TGCGCCAGCAGCCCCCGAGGGACAGGGATGGGGAGGCAAGAGACCCAGTACTCC.

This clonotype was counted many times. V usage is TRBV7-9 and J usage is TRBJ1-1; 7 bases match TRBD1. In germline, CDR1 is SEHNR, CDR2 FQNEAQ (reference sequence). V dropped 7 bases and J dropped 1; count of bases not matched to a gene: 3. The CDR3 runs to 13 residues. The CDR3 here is CASTGQTNTEAFF. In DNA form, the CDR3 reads TGTGCCAGCACGGGACAGACGAACACTGAAGCTTTCTTT.

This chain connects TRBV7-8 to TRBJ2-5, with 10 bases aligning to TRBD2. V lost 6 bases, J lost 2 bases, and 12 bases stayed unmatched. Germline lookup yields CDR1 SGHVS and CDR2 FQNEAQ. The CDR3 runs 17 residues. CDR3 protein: CASRELFSGRQQETQYF. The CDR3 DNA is TGTGCCAGCAGGGAACTATTTAGCGGGAGGCAACAAGAGACCCAGTACTTC.

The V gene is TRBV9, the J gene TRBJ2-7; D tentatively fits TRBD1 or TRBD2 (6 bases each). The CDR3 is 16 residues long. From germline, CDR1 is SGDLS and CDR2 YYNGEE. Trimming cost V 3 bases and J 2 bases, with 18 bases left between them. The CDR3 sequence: CASSGGAGTTPYEQYF. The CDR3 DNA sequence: TGTGCCAGCAGCGGGGGGGCCGGGACAACCCCCTACGAGCAGTACTTC.

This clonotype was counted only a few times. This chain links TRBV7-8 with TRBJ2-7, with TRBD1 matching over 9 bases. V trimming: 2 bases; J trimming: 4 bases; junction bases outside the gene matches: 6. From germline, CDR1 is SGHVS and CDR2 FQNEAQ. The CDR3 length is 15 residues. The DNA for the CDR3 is TGTGCCAGCAGCTTATGGGACAGGGTGGGTTACGAGCAGTACTTC. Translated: CASSLWDRVGYEQYF.

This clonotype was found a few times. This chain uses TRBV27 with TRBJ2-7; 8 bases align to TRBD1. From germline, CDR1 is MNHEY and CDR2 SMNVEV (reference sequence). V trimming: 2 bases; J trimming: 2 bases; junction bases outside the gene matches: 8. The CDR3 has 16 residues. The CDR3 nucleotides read TGTGCCAGCAGTTTAAGCTTCGGACAGGGACCCTACGAGCAGTACTTC. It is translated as CASSLSFGQGPYEQYF.

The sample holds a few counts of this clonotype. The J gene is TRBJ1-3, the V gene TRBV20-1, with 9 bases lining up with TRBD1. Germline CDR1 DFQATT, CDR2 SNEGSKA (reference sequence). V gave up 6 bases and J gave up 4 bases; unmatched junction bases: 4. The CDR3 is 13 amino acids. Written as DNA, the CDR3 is TGCAGTGCCAGCGGACAGGGGGGAAACACCATATATTTT. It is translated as CSASGQGGNTIYF.

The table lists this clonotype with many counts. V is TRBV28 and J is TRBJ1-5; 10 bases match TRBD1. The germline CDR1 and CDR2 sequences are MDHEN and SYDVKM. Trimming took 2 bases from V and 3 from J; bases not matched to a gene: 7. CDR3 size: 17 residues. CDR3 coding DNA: TGTGCCAGCAGTTTACCCGCCGGGACAGGGGTCAATCAGCCCCAGCATTTT. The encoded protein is CASSLPAGTGVNQPQHF. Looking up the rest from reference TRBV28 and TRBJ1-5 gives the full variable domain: DVKVTQSSRYLVKRTGEKVFLECVQDMDHENMFWYRQDPGLGLRLIYFSYDVKMKEKGDIPEGYSVSREKKERFSLILESASTNQTSMYLCASSLPAGTGVNQPQHFGDGTRLSIL.

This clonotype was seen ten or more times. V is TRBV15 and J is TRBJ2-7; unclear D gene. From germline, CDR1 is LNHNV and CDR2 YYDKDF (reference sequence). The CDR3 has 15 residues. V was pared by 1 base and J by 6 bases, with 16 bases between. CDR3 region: CATSRAREPLSEQYF. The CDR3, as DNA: TGTGCCACCAGCAGAGCTCGCGAGCCATTAAGCGAGCAGTACTTC. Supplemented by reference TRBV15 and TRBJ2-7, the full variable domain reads DAMVIQNPRYQVTQFGKPVTLSCSQTLNHNVMYWYQQKSSQAPKLLFHYYDKDFNNEADTPDNFQSRRPNTSFCFLDIRSPGLGDTAMYLCATSRAREPLSEQYFGPGTRLTVT.

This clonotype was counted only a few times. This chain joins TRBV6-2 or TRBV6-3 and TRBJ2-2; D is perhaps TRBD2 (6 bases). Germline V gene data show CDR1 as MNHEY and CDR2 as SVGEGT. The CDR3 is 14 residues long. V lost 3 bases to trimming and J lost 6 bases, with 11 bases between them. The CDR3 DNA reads TGTGCCAGCAGTTATAGGTGGGAGGCCGGGGAGCTGTTTTTT. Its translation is CASSYRWEAGELFF.

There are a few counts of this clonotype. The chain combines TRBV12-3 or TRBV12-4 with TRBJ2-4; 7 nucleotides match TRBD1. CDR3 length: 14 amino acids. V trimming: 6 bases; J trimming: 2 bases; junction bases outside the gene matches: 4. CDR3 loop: CASSPTGSKNIQYF. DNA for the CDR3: TGTGCCAGCAGCCCGACAGGGTCCAAAAACATTCAGTACTTC.

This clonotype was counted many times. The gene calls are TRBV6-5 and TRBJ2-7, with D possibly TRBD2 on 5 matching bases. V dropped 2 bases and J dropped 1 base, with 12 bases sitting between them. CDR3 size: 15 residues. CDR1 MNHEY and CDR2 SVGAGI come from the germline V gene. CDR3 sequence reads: CASSYEREISYEQYF. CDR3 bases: TGTGCCAGCAGTTACGAGAGGGAGATTTCCTACGAGCAGTACTTC.

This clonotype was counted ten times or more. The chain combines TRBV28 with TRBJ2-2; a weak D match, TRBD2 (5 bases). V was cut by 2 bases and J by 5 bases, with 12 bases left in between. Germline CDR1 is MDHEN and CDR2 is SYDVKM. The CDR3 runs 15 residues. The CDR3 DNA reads TGTGCCAGCAGTTTACACCATTCGGGGACCGGGGAGCTGTTTTTT. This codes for CASSLHHSGTGELFF.

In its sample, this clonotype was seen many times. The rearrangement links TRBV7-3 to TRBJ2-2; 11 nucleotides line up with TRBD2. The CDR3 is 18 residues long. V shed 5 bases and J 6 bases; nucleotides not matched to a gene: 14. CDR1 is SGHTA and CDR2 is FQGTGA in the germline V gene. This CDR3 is CASSPGLAGPLFSGELFF. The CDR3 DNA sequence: TGTGCCAGCAGCCCCGGACTAGCGGGCCCCCTTTTTTCCGGGGAGCTGTTTTTT.

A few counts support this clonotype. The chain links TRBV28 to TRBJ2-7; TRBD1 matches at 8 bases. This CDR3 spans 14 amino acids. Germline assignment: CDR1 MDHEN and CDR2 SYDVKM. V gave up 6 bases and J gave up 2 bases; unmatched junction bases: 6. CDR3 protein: CASRDQGAAYEQYF. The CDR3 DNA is TGTGCCAGCAGAGACCAGGGGGCGGCCTACGAGCAGTACTTC.